One T cell receptor beta chain is described in this entry. The sample comes from a study of blood T cell repertoires in COVID-19. Germline V gives CDR1 SGHRS, CDR2 YFSETQ. This CDR3 has 16 amino acids. V lost 5 bases, J lost 1 base, and 18 bases lay in between. The table came from immunoSEQ multiplex PCR; TCRdb's copy has only in-frame clones and leaves some out. The sample gives around 160,000 clones, roughly four fifths of which show up once; 8% to 13% is in the top ten. The sample taken for sequencing was peripheral blood. This receptor was obtained from a man aged 55 to 70 with active or convalescent COVID-19. The chain recombines TRBV5-1 with TRBJ2-5; D might be TRBD1 (5 bases). The CDR3 sequence is CASSYTGERVQETQYF. CDR3 DNA sequence: TGCGCCAGCAGTTATACAGGCGAACGCGTCCAAGAGACCCAGTACTTC.